This note documents a single T cell receptor (beta chain) sequence. The antigen is undetermined. The authors split each subset's genomic DNA evenly across several immunoSEQ plates. TCRdb's copy holds only in-frame clones and misses some; the assay was immunoSEQ multiplex PCR. This sample has some 2,000,000 clones, with 95% found just once. These data are taken from a study of shared clonotypes between healthy human individuals. Looking at the study overall: Serving as donors were a couple of women and a few men, whose ages spanned 18 to 49. General study results and limits: Larger estimated richness was generally seen in naive subsets than in memory subsets.

The V gene's germline CDR1 is SGHTA and CDR2 FQGNSA. The CDR3 covers 18 residues. J lost 10 bases, V lost 1 base, and 16 bases had no gene match. The material sequenced was naive CD4+ T cells sorted from blood. The subset is: CD45RA+ positively selected. The TCR comes from a man younger than 35 in good health. V gene TRBV7-2 combines with J gene TRBJ2-4; 10 bases map to TRBD2. In nucleotides, the CDR3 is TGTGCCAGCAGCTTAGGGCCTAGCGGGAGTGTGGGCCGGGGGATTCAGTACTTC. It codes for CASSLGPSGSVGRGIQYF.